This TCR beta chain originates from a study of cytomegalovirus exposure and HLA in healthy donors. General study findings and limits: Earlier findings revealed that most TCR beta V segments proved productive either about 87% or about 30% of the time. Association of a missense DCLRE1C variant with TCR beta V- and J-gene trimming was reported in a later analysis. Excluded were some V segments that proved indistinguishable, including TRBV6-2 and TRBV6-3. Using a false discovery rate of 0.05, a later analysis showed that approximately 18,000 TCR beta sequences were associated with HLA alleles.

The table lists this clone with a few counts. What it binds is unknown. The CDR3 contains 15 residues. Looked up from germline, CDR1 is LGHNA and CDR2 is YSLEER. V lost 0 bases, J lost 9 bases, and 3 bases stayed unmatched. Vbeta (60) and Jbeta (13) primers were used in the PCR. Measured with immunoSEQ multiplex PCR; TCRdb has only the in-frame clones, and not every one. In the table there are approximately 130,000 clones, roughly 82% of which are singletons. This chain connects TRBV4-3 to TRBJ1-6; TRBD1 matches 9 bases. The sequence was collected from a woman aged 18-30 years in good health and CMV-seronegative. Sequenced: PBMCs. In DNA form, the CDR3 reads TGCGCCAGCAGCCAAGAACAGGGGGCGGGTTCACCCCTCCACTTT. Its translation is CASSQEQGAGSPLHF.